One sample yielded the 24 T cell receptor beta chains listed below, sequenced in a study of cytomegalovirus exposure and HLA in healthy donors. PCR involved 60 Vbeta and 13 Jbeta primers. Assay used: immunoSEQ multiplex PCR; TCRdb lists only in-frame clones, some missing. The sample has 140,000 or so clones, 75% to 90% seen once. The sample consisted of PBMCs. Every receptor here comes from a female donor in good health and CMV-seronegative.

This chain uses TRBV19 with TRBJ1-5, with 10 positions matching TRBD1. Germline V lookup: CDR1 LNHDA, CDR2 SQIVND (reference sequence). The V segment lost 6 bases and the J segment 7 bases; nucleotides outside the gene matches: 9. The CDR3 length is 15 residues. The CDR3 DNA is TGTGCCAGTAGGTTGCAGGACAGGGGGGGCCAGCCCCAGCATTTT. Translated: CASRLQDRGGQPQHF.

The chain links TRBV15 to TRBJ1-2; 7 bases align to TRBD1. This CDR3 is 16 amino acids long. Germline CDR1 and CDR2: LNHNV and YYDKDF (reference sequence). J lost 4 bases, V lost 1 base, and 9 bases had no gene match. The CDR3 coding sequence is TGTGCCACCAGCAGAGGGGACAGCTTATCTGGCTATGGCTACACCTTC. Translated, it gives CATSRGDSLSGYGYTF. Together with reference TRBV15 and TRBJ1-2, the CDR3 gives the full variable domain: DAMVIQNPRYQVTQFGKPVTLSCSQTLNHNVMYWYQQKSSQAPKLLFHYYDKDFNNEADTPDNFQSRRPNTSFCFLDIRSPGLGDTAMYLCATSRGDSLSGYGYTFGSGTRLTVV.

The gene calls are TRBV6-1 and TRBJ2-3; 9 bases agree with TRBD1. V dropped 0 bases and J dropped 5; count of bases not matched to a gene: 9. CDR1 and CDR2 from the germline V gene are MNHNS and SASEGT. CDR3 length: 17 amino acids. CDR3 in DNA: TGTGCCAGCAGTGAAGCGGCGGGACAGGGAGTACGAGATACGCAGTATTTT. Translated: CASSEAAGQGVRDTQYF.

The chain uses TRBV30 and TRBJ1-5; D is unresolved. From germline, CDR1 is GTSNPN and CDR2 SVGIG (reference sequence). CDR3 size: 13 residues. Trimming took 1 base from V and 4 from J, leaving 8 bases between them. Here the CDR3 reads CAWSGSGNQPQHF. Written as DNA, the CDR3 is TGTGCCTGGAGTGGTTCGGGGAATCAGCCCCAGCATTTT. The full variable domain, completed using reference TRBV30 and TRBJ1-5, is SQTIHQWPATLVQPVGSPLSLECTVEGTSNPNLYWYRQAAGRGLQLLFYSVGIGQISSEVPQNLSASRPQDRQFILSSKKLLLSDSGFYLCAWSGSGNQPQHFGDGTRLSIL.

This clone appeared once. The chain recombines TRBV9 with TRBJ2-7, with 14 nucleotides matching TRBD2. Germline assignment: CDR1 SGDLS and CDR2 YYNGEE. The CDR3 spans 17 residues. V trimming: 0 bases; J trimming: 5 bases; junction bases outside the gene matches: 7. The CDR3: CASSVGFGGLAGDEQYF. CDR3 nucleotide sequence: TGTGCCAGCAGCGTAGGTTTCGGGGGACTAGCGGGAGACGAGCAGTACTTC.

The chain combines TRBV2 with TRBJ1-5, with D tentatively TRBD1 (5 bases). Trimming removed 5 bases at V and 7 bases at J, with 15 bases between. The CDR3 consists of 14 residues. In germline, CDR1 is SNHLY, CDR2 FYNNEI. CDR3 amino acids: CASSKEGPGQPQHF. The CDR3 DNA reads TGTGCCAGCAGTAAGGAGGGGCCGGGGCAGCCCCAGCATTTT.

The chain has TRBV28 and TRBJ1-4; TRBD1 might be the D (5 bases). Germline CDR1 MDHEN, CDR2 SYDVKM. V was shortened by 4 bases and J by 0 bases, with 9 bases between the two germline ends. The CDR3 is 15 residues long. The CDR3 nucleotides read TGTGCCAGCAGTTCAAGGGGCGCAACTAATGAAAAACTGTTTTTT. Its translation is CASSSRGATNEKLFF.

Written as DNA, the CDR3 is TGTGCCAGCAGTCTAGGGACAGGGGATCAGCCCCAGCATTTT. This codes for CASSLGTGDQPQHF. The rearrangement links TRBV27 to TRBJ1-5; 10 bases agree with TRBD1. V lost 5 bases, J lost 5 bases, and 3 bases stayed unmatched. CDR3 length equals 14 residues. Germline CDR1 MNHEY, CDR2 SMNVEV (reference sequence).

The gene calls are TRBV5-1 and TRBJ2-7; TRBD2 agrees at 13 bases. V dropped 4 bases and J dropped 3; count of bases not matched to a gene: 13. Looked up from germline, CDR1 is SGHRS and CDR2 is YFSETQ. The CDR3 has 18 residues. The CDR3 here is CASSLTTSGRQFFYEQYF. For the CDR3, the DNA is TGCGCCAGCAGCCTCACGACTAGCGGGAGGCAATTCTTCTACGAGCAGTACTTC.

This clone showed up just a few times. Here the CDR3 reads CASSPTGDTEAFF. The CDR3 region has the DNA TGTGCCAGCTCCCCGACAGGGGACACTGAAGCTTTCTTT. This chain links TRBV18 with TRBJ1-1, with TRBD1 matching over 8 bases. J gave up 3 bases and V 6 bases, and 3 bases lay outside the gene matches. The germline V gene encodes CDR1 KGHSH and CDR2 LQKENI. The CDR3 totals 13 residues.

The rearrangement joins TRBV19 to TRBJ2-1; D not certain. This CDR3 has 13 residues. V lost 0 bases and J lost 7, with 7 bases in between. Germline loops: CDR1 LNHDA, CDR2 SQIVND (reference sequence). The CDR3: CASSIDKLNEQFF. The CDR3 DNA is TGTGCCAGTAGTATAGATAAGCTGAATGAGCAGTTCTTC.

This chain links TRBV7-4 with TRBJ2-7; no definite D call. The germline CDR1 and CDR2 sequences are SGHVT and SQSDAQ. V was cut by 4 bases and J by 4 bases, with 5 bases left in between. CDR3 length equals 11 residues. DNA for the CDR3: TGTGCCAGCAGCTCAGAATACGAGCAGTACTTC. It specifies CASSSEYEQYF.

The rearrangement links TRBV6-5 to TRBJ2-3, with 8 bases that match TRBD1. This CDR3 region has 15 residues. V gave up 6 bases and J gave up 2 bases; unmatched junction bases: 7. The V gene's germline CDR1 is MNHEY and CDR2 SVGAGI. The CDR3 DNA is TGTGCCAGCAGCCCCGGGACAGGAGTCACAGATACGCAGTATTTT. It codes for CASSPGTGVTDTQYF.

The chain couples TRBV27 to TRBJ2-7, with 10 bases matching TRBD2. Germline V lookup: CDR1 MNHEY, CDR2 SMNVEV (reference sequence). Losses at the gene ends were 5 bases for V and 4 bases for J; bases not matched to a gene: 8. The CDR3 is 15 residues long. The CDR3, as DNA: TGTGCCAGCAGTCCTCCGGGACTAGCGTCGTACGAGCAGTACTTC. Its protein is CASSPPGLASYEQYF.

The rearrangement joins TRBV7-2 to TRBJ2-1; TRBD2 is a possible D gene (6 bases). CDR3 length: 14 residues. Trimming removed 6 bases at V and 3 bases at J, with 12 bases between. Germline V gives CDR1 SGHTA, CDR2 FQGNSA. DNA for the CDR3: TGTGCCAGCAGGGATAGCGGTTTCTACAATGAGCAGTTCTTC. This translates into CASRDSGFYNEQFF. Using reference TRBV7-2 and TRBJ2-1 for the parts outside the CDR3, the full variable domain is GAGVSQSPSNKVTEKGKDVELRCDPISGHTALYWYRQSLGQGLEFLIYFQGNSAPDKSGLPSDRFSAERTGGSVSTLTIQRTQQEDSAVYLCASRDSGFYNEQFFGPGTRLTVL.

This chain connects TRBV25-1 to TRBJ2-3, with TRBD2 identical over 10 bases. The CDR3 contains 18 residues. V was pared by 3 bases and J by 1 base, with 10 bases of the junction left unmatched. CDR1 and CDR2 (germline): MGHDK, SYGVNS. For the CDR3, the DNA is TGTGCCAGCAGTGATCCTAGCGGGAGAAGGAGAGGCACAGATACGCAGTATTTT. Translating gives CASSDPSGRRRGTDTQYF.

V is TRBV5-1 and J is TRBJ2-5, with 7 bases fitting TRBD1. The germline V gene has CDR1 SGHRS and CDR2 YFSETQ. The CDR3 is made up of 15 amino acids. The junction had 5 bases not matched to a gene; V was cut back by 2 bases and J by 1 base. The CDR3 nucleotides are TGCGCCAGCAGCTTACCACAGGGGACCCAAGAGACCCAGTACTTC. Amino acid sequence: CASSLPQGTQETQYF.

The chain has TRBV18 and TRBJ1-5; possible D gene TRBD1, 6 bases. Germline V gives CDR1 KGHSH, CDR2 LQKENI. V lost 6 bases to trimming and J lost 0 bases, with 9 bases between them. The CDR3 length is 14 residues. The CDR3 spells CASSRTDSNQPQHF. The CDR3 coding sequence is TGTGCCAGCTCGCGGACAGATAGCAATCAGCCCCAGCATTTT.

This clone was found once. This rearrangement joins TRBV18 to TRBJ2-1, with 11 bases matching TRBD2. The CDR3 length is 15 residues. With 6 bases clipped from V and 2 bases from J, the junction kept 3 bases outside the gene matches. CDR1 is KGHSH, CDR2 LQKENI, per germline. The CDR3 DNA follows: TGTGCCAGCTCTACTAGCGGGAGCCCCTACAATGAGCAGTTCTTC. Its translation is CASSTSGSPYNEQFF.

CDR3 DNA sequence: TGTGCCAGCAGCTCGGGACAGGGGACAACTAATGAAAAACTGTTTTTT. This encodes CASSSGQGTTNEKLFF. V is TRBV11-2 and J is TRBJ1-4; 10 nucleotides match TRBD1. V shed 4 bases and J 0 bases; nucleotides not matched to a gene: 2. Germline CDR1 is SGHAT and CDR2 is FQNNGV. The CDR3 covers 16 residues.

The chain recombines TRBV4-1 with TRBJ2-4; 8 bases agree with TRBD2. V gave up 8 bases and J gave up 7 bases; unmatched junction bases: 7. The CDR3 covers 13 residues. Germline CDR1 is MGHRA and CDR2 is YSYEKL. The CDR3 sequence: CASQSGSGNIQYF. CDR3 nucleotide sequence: TGCGCCAGCCAGAGCGGGAGTGGGAACATTCAGTACTTC.

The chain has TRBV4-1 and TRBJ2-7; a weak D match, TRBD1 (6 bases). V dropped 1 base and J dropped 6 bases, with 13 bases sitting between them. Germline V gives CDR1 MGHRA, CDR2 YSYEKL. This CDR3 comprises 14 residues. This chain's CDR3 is CASSQGFRGVEQYF. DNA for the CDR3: TGCGCCAGCAGCCAAGGGTTCAGGGGCGTCGAGCAGTACTTC.

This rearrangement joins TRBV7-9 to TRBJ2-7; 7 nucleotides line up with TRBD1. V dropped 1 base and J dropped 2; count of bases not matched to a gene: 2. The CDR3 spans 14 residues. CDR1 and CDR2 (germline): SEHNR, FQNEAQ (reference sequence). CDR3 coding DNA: TGTGCCAGCAGCTTAGGGGACAGCACCTACGAGCAGTACTTC. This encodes CASSLGDSTYEQYF.

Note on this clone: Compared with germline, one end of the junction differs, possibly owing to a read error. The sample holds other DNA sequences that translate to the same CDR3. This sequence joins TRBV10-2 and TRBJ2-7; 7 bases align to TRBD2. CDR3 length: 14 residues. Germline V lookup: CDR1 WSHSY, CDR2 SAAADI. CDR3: CASSDGLAAYEQYF. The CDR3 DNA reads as TGCGCTAGCAGTGACGGGCTAGCGGCCTACGAGCAGTACTTC.